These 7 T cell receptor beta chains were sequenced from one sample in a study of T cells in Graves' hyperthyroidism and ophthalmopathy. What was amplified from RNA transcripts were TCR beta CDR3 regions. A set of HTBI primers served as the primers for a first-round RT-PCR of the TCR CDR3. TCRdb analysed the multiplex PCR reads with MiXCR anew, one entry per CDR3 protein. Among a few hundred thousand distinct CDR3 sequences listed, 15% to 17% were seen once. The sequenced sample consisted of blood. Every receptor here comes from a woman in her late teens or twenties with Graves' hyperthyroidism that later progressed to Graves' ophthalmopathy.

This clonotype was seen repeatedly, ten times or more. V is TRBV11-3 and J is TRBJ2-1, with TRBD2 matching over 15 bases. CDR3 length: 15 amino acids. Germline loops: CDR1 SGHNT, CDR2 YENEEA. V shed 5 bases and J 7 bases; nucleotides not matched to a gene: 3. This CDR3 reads CASSRGTSGRNEQFF. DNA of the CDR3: TGTGCCAGCAGCCGAGGGACTAGCGGGAGGAATGAGCAGTTCTTC.

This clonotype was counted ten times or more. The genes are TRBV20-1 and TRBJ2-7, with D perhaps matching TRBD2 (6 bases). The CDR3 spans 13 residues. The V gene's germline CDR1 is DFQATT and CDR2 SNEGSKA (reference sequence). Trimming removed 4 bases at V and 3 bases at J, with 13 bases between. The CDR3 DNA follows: TGCAGTGCTACCCTTGGTAGCGGCTACGAGCAGTACTTC. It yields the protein CSATLGSGYEQYF.

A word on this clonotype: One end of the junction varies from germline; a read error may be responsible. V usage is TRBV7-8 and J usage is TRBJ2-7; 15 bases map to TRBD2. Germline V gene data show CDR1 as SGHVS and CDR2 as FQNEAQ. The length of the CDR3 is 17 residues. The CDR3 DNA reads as TGTGCCAGCAGCCTAGCCCGGACTAGCGGGAGGGCCTTCGAGCAGTACTTC. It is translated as CASSLARTSGRAFEQYF. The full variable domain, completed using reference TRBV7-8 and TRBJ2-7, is GAGVSQSPRYKVAKRGQDVALRCDPISGHVSLFWYQQALGQGPEFLTYFQNEAQLDKSGLPSDRFFAERPEGSVSTLKIQRTQQEDSAVYLCASSLARTSGRAFEQYFGPGTRLTVT.

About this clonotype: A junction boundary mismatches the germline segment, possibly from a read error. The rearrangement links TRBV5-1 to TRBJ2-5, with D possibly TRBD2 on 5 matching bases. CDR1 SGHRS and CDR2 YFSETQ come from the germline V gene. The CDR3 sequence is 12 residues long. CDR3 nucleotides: TGCGCCAGCAGCGGAGGCCAAGAGGCCCAGTACTTC. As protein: CASSGGQEAQYF. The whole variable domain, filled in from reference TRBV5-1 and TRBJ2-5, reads KAGVTQTPRYLIKTRGQQVTLSCSPISGHRSVSWYQQTPGQGLQFLFEYFSETQRNKGNFPGRFSGRQFSNSRSEMNVSTLELGDSALYLCASSGGQEAQYFGPGTRLLVL.

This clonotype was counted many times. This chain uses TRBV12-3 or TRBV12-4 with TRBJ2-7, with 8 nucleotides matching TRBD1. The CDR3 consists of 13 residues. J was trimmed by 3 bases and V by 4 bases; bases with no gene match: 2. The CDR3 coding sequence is TGTGCCAGCAGTTCACAGGGGGACTACGAGCAGTACTTC. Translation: CASSSQGDYEQYF.

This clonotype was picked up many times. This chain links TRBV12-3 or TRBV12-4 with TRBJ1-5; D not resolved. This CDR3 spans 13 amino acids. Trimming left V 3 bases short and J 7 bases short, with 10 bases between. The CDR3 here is CASSLEGRQPQHF. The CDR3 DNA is TGTGCCAGCAGTTTGGAGGGCCGCCAGCCCCAGCATTTT.

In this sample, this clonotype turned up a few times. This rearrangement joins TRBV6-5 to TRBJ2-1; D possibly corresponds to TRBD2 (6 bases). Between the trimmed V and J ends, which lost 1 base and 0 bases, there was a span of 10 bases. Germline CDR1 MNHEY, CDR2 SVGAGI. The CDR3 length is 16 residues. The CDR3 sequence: CASSYFLAASYNEQFF. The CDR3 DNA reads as TGTGCCAGCAGTTACTTTTTAGCGGCCTCCTACAATGAGCAGTTCTTC.